Below, 25 T cell receptor beta chains from the same sample are listed, as sequenced in a study of cytomegalovirus exposure and HLA in healthy donors. The primer mix had 60 Vbeta and 13 Jbeta primers. Some clones are missing from TCRdb's copy, which holds only in-frame ones; the method was immunoSEQ multiplex PCR. The table lists about 90,000 clones, roughly 63% of them singletons. The sample was PBMCs. The receptors were sampled from a woman aged 45-65 years in good health and CMV-seropositive.

Turning to this clone: The junction does not match germline at one end; this may be a read error. The rearrangement links TRBV6-1 to TRBJ2-7, with 10 bases matching TRBD1. The CDR3 contains 14 residues. CDR1 is MNHNS, CDR2 SASEGT, per germline. Written as DNA, the CDR3 is TGTGCCAGCCGTGAAATCGGACAGGGGGGAGAGCAGTACTTC. This encodes CASREIGQGGEQYF.

This clone was counted only a few times. The chain carries TRBV9 and TRBJ2-2; D is ambiguous. Trimming removed 4 bases from V and 3 bases from J, with 4 bases in between. Germline loops: CDR1 SGDLS, CDR2 YYNGEE. This CDR3 is built from 12 residues. CDR3 amino acids: CASSRDTGELFF. CDR3 DNA: TGTGCCAGCAGCCGCGACACCGGGGAGCTGTTTTTT. The full variable domain, completed using reference TRBV9 and TRBJ2-2, is DSGVTQTPKHLITATGQRVTLRCSPRSGDLSVYWYQQSLDQGLQFLIQYYNGEERAKGNILERFSAQQFPDLHSELNLSSLELGDSALYFCASSRDTGELFFGEGSRLTVL.

In the case of this clone: The junction departs from the called germline gene at one end, perhaps through a read error. The rearrangement uses TRBV25-1 and TRBJ2-2; no clear D. Germline CDR1 MGHDK, CDR2 SYGVNS. The CDR3 extends over 14 amino acids. This CDR3 is CAGSEFANTGELFF. CDR3 nucleotide sequence: TGTGCCGGCAGTGAATTCGCGAACACCGGGGAGCTGTTTTTT.

The J gene is TRBJ1-5, the V gene TRBV7-6; 9 nucleotides line up with TRBD1. The CDR3 loop spans 14 amino acids. V shed 4 bases, J shed 5 bases, and the junction held 3 bases outside the gene matches. Germline CDR1 SGHVS, CDR2 FNYEAQ. CDR3: CASSSTGGDQPQHF. The DNA for the CDR3 is TGTGCCAGCAGCTCGACAGGGGGAGATCAGCCCCAGCATTTT.

J is TRBJ2-2 and V is TRBV2, with 10 bases aligning to TRBD1. The germline V gene encodes CDR1 SNHLY and CDR2 FYNNEI. The CDR3 is 14 residues long. J was trimmed by 5 bases and V by 7 bases; bases with no gene match: 4. The CDR3, as DNA: TGTGCCAGCATGAGGGGACAGGGGACCGGGGAGCTGTTTTTT. Translating gives CASMRGQGTGELFF.

This clone has more than one count but fewer than ten. The genes are TRBV28 and TRBJ2-3; 7 nucleotides match TRBD1. CDR3 length: 15 amino acids. V shed 5 bases and J 6 bases; nucleotides not matched to a gene: 11. The germline V gene has CDR1 MDHEN and CDR2 SYDVKM. In DNA form, the CDR3 reads TGTGCCAGCAGTCCGACGGGACAGCCGTCGGATACGCAGTATTTT. Translating gives CASSPTGQPSDTQYF.

The rearrangement joins TRBV7-9 to TRBJ1-4; unclear D gene. Germline CDR1 and CDR2: SEHNR and FQNEAQ (reference sequence). The length of the CDR3 is 16 residues. The ends were cut back, 5 bases at V and 10 bases at J, with 23 bases in the middle. The CDR3 region is CASSARAAQTAGKLFF. The CDR3 bases are TGTGCCAGCAGCGCCCGGGCCGCCCAAACAGCGGGAAAACTGTTTTTT.

V and J are TRBV15 and TRBJ2-1; no firm D call. The CDR3 runs to 13 residues. V was cut by 3 bases and J by 9 bases, with 12 bases left in between. Per germline, CDR1 LNHNV and CDR2 YYDKDF (reference sequence). The CDR3 bases are TGTGCCACCAGCAGTCACAAATATGGTGAGCAGTTCTTC. It translates to CATSSHKYGEQFF.

This clone was seen a single time. The genes are TRBV5-1 and TRBJ1-5; D is perhaps TRBD1 (5 bases). V was pared by 8 bases and J by 5 bases, with 14 bases between. Germline V gene sequence: CDR1 SGHRS, CDR2 YFSETQ. The CDR3 extends over 13 amino acids. The CDR3 protein is CASAPGADQPQHF. In DNA, the CDR3 is TGCGCCAGTGCACCTGGGGCAGATCAGCCCCAGCATTTT.

This clone was seen a single time. This sequence joins TRBV11-1 and TRBJ1-2; unclear D gene. Germline-derived CDR1 and CDR2 are SGHAT and FQDESV (reference sequence). The length of the CDR3 is 12 residues. V was clipped by 5 bases and J by 6 bases, with 10 bases between them. This chain's CDR3 is CASSAGADGYTF. CDR3 DNA: TGTGCCAGCAGCGCGGGCGCGGATGGCTACACCTTC. The full variable domain, in which reference TRBV11-1 and TRBJ1-2 provide the parts outside the CDR3, is EAEVAQSPRYKITEKSQAVAFWCDPISGHATLYWYRQILGQGPELLVQFQDESVVDDSQLPKDRFSAERLKGVDSTLKIQPAELGDSAMYLCASSAGADGYTFGSGTRLTVV.

This clone was seen a handful of times. The chain carries TRBV6-5 and TRBJ2-6; tentative D call: TRBD1 (6 bases). V dropped 8 bases and J dropped 1 base, with 9 bases sitting between them. Germline lookup yields CDR1 MNHEY and CDR2 SVGAGI. The CDR3 is made up of 14 amino acids. In DNA, the CDR3 is TGTGCCAGCGGGGGCTTTTCTGGGGCCAACGTCCTGACTTTC. Amino acid sequence: CASGGFSGANVLTF.

V and J are TRBV9 and TRBJ1-5, with 7 positions matching TRBD1. The V gene's germline CDR1 is SGDLS and CDR2 YYNGEE. This CDR3 contains 16 residues. Unmatched junction bases numbered 6, after V lost 0 bases and J lost 3 bases. Here the CDR3 reads CASSVDAGGFNQPQHF. CDR3 sequence (DNA): TGTGCCAGCAGCGTAGATGCAGGGGGGTTCAATCAGCCCCAGCATTTT.

The J gene is TRBJ1-3, the V gene TRBV5-4, with 7 bases aligning to TRBD1. In germline, CDR1 is SGHNT, CDR2 YYREEE (reference sequence). The CDR3 runs 16 residues. V lost 5 bases and J lost 0; bases outside the gene matches: 8. CDR3 region: CASSSDRDSSGNTIYF. For the CDR3, the DNA is TGTGCCAGCAGTTCCGACAGGGATTCCTCTGGAAACACCATATATTTT.

The chain is built from TRBV28 and TRBJ2-1; D might be TRBD1 (5 bases). The CDR3 has 16 amino acids. V lost 1 base and J 6 bases, leaving 16 bases between the germline ends. Looked up from germline, CDR1 is MDHEN and CDR2 is SYDVKM. CDR3 coding DNA: TGTGCCAGCAGTTTATACCCTATGACAGATCCCAATGAGCAGTTCTTC. Translation gives CASSLYPMTDPNEQFF.

This sequence joins TRBV28 and TRBJ2-3; TRBD2 might be the D (5 bases). Looked up from germline, CDR1 is MDHEN and CDR2 is SYDVKM. V was pared by 4 bases and J by 2 bases, with 16 bases between. The CDR3 spans 16 residues. CDR3 amino acids: CASSSSSLGDTDTQYF. For the CDR3, the DNA is TGTGCCAGCAGTTCCTCCTCCCTGGGAGACACAGATACGCAGTATTTT.

The chain is built from TRBV27 and TRBJ2-7; D is perhaps TRBD1 (6 bases). V shed 3 bases and J shed 2 bases, with 14 bases lying between them. Germline loops: CDR1 MNHEY, CDR2 SMNVEV (reference sequence). CDR3 length equals 15 residues. The CDR3 reads CASSFQVGGPYEQYF. The CDR3 DNA reads TGTGCCAGCAGTTTCCAAGTAGGGGGACCCTACGAGCAGTACTTC.

The chain joins TRBV6-5 to TRBJ1-1, with 7 bases matching TRBD1. CDR1 MNHEY and CDR2 SVGAGI come from the germline V gene. The V segment lost 6 bases and the J segment 4 bases; nucleotides outside the gene matches: 8. The CDR3 runs 14 residues. The DNA for the CDR3 is TGTGCCAGCAGCACTAGACAGGGCGGCACTGAAGCTTTCTTT. Its protein is CASSTRQGGTEAFF.

The chain links TRBV5-1 to TRBJ2-7; 11 nucleotides align to TRBD2. V dropped 4 bases and J dropped 7; count of bases not matched to a gene: 13. The CDR3 runs 16 residues. Germline V gene sequence: CDR1 SGHRS, CDR2 YFSETQ. The CDR3 nucleotides read TGCGCCAGCAGCACCTCAACTAGCGGGGGCACCGGGGAGCAGTACTTC. Protein: CASSTSTSGGTGEQYF.

The V gene is TRBV30, the J gene TRBJ1-1; 8 bases line up with TRBD1. In germline, CDR1 is GTSNPN, CDR2 SVGIG (reference sequence). V trimming: 0 bases; J trimming: 2 bases; junction bases outside the gene matches: 17. The CDR3 runs 19 residues. The CDR3 nucleotides read TGTGCCTGGAGTGTGGTAGCCCAAACAGACAGGGGAATAAACACTGAAGCTTTCTTT. Amino acid sequence: CAWSVVAQTDRGINTEAFF.

The chain is built from TRBV29-1 and TRBJ2-5; weak D call: TRBD1 (6 bases). Germline assignment: CDR1 SQVTM and CDR2 ANQGSEA. There are 12 residues in the CDR3. The ends were cut back, 4 bases at V and 5 bases at J, with 11 bases in the middle. The CDR3 DNA reads TGCAGCGTTGCTTGGGGGCAGGAGACCCAGTACTTC. It codes for CSVAWGQETQYF.

This clone was counted a single time. The CDR3 reads CASSEGQGRTGELFF. The CDR3, as DNA: TGTGCCAGCAGCGAAGGACAGGGGAGAACCGGGGAGCTGTTTTTT. The rearrangement joins TRBV7-9 to TRBJ2-2; 9 positions agree with TRBD1. V was clipped by 5 bases and J by 5 bases; unmatched bases: 6. The CDR3 is made up of 15 amino acids. The germline V gene encodes CDR1 SEHNR and CDR2 FQNEAQ (reference sequence).

The rearrangement uses TRBV5-6 and TRBJ2-3; 7 bases are a match to TRBD2. The CDR3 runs 14 residues. With 3 bases clipped from V and 2 bases from J, the junction kept 3 bases outside the gene matches. In germline, CDR1 is SGHDT, CDR2 YYEEEE. The CDR3 protein is CASSSGTITDTQYF. In DNA form, the CDR3 reads TGTGCCAGCAGCTCCGGGACTATCACAGATACGCAGTATTTT.

J is TRBJ1-6 and V is TRBV30; D remains unclear. The CDR3 covers 14 residues. Trimming cost V 3 bases and J 10 bases, with 16 bases left between them. The germline CDR1 and CDR2 sequences are GTSNPN and SVGIG (reference sequence). The CDR3: CAWSRKAIGSPLHF. The CDR3 nucleotides read TGTGCCTGGAGCAGGAAGGCAATTGGGTCACCCCTCCACTTT.

The chain recombines TRBV4-3 with TRBJ1-1; D unresolved. Trimming took 4 bases from V and 0 from J, leaving 12 bases between them. Looked up from germline, CDR1 is LGHNA and CDR2 is YSLEER. The CDR3 consists of 15 residues. CDR3 sequence (DNA): TGCGCCAGCAGCCCCGCGGGGAATTTGAACACTGAAGCTTTCTTT. Translated: CASSPAGNLNTEAFF.

The rearrangement uses TRBV7-6 and TRBJ1-1; D is possibly TRBD1 (5 bases). V was shortened by 1 base and J by 3 bases, with 9 bases between the two germline ends. The germline CDR1 and CDR2 sequences are SGHVS and FNYEAQ. The CDR3 covers 14 residues. CDR3 amino acids: CASSLEGSYTEAFF. The CDR3 nucleotides are TGTGCCAGCAGCTTAGAGGGGTCCTACACTGAAGCTTTCTTT.